This passage covers 18 T cell receptor beta chains from one sample sequenced in a study of T cells in Graves' hyperthyroidism and ophthalmopathy. Amplified TCR beta CDR3 regions derived from RNA transcripts. The HTBI primer set served for first-round RT-PCR of the TCR CDR3. TCRdb passed the multiplex PCR reads through MiXCR, listing each CDR3 protein once. The sample records more than 500,000 distinct CDR3 sequences, about 15% being singletons. The sample comprised blood. All receptors derive from a woman aged 40 to 50 with Graves' ophthalmopathy.

This clonotype occurred many times. V gene TRBV4-1 combines with J gene TRBJ1-2; D is unclear. The CDR3 covers 14 residues. V was cut by 0 bases and J by 2 bases, with 7 bases left in between. Germline CDR1 reads MGHRA; CDR2 reads YSYEKL. CDR3 sequence: CASSQESQNYGYTF. CDR3 nucleotide sequence: TGCGCCAGCAGCCAAGAGTCGCAGAACTATGGCTACACCTTC.

CDR3 nucleotides: TGTGCCATTGCCGGGACAGGGTTGCTAGCCAAAAACATTCAGTACTTC. Translating gives CAIAGTGLLAKNIQYF. This chain joins TRBV28 and TRBJ2-4, with 9 bases identical to TRBD1. Looked up from germline, CDR1 is MDHEN and CDR2 is SYDVKM. This CDR3 is built from 16 residues. V dropped 10 bases and J dropped 0; count of bases not matched to a gene: 10.

This clonotype was seen at least ten times. The chain has TRBV9 and TRBJ2-7; D is possibly TRBD1 (5 bases). This CDR3 is 13 amino acids long. The germline V gene encodes CDR1 SGDLS and CDR2 YYNGEE. V was shortened by 0 bases and J by 6 bases, with 10 bases between the two germline ends. The CDR3 nucleotides are TGTGCCAGCAGCGTAGCAGGACATACCGAGCAGTACTTC. The encoded protein is CASSVAGHTEQYF.

This clonotype was counted many times. This sequence joins TRBV27 and TRBJ2-5; 8 nucleotides agree with TRBD1. The CDR3 is 15 residues long. With V trimmed by 5 bases and J by 3 bases, 8 bases remained unmatched. Germline-derived CDR1 and CDR2 are MNHEY and SMNVEV (reference sequence). CDR3 protein: CASSPRTGLEETQYF. The CDR3, as DNA: TGTGCCAGCAGTCCTCGGACAGGGTTGGAAGAGACCCAGTACTTC.

This clonotype appeared many times. The chain carries TRBV13 and TRBJ2-7, with TRBD1 matching over 9 bases. This CDR3 is 14 amino acids long. CDR1 and CDR2 from the germline V gene are PRHDT and FYEKMQ (reference sequence). The J segment lost 5 bases and the V segment lost 2 bases, leaving 4 bases of the junction unmatched. The chain's CDR3 is CASSLWDRVDEQYF. The CDR3 nucleotides read TGTGCCAGCAGCTTATGGGACAGGGTCGACGAGCAGTACTTC.

This clonotype was seen ten or more times. The chain is built from TRBV3-1 and TRBJ2-7; D uncertain. Trimming removed 8 bases at V and 1 base at J, with 9 bases between. The CDR3 runs to 12 residues. The germline V gene encodes CDR1 LGHDT and CDR2 YNNKEL (reference sequence). CDR3 protein: CASGPHSYEQYF. The DNA of the CDR3 is TGTGCCAGCGGCCCCCATTCCTACGAGCAGTACTTC.

The V call is TRBV5-1, the J call TRBJ1-2; 7 positions match TRBD1. From germline, CDR1 is SGHRS and CDR2 YFSETQ. V trimming: 4 bases; J trimming: 4 bases; junction bases outside the gene matches: 22. CDR3 length: 19 amino acids. CDR3: CASSVTGTRGGYLAYGYTF. The CDR3 region has the DNA TGCGCCAGCAGCGTCACCGGGACCAGGGGGGGATACCTTGCCTATGGCTACACCTTC. Using reference TRBV5-1 and TRBJ1-2 for the parts outside the CDR3, the full variable domain is KAGVTQTPRYLIKTRGQQVTLSCSPISGHRSVSWYQQTPGQGLQFLFEYFSETQRNKGNFPGRFSGRQFSNSRSEMNVSTLELGDSALYLCASSVTGTRGGYLAYGYTFGSGTRLTVV.

This clonotype was counted only a few times. An end of the junction differs from the germline gene, which may be a read error. The genes are TRBV2 and TRBJ2-5, with 7 positions matching TRBD2. The length of the CDR3 is 16 residues. The germline gives CDR1 SNHLY, CDR2 FYNNEI. The CDR3 region is CTSSPFGRSKGETQYF. The DNA for the CDR3 is TGTACCAGCAGTCCCTTCGGGAGGTCAAAGGGGGAGACCCAGTACTTC. The full variable domain, its missing parts supplied by reference TRBV2 and TRBJ2-5, is EPEVTQTPSHQVTQMGQEVILRCVPISNHLYFYWYRQILGQKVEFLVSFYNNEISEKSEIFDDQFSVERPDGSNFTLKIRSTKLEDSAMYFCTSSPFGRSKGETQYFGPGTRLLVL.

V is TRBV13 and J is TRBJ2-5; 12 bases line up with TRBD2. This CDR3 contains 16 residues. V was pared by 2 bases and J by 5 bases, with 6 bases of the junction left unmatched. Germline CDR1 reads PRHDT; CDR2 reads FYEKMQ (reference sequence). CDR3 sequence reads: CASSLLLAGGQETQYF. The CDR3, as DNA: TGTGCCAGCAGCTTACTTCTAGCGGGAGGGCAGGAGACCCAGTACTTC.

Ten or more counts support this clonotype. The chain recombines TRBV14 with TRBJ2-4; unclear D gene. Trimming pared 3 bases from V and 0 bases from J, leaving 3 bases between. In germline, CDR1 is SGHDN, CDR2 FVKESK. The CDR3 runs 13 residues. CDR3: CASSHGAKNIQYF. CDR3 DNA sequence: TGTGCCAGCAGCCATGGAGCCAAAAACATTCAGTACTTC. Combining the CDR3 with reference TRBV14 and TRBJ2-4 gives the whole variable domain EAGVTQFPSHSVIEKGQTVTLRCDPISGHDNLYWYRRVMGKEIKFLLHFVKESKQDESGMPNNRFLAERTGGTYSTLKVQPAELEDSGVYFCASSHGAKNIQYFGAGTRLSVL.

This clonotype was observed at least ten times. This chain links TRBV3-1 with TRBJ1-1; D remains ambiguous. Germline V gene data show CDR1 as LGHDT and CDR2 as YNNKEL (reference sequence). The CDR3 contains 14 residues. The V end was cut by 1 base, the J end by 1 base, with 7 bases between. CDR3 DNA: TGTGCCAGCAGCCAAGTAAATAGGAACACTGAAGCTTTCTTT. Residues: CASSQVNRNTEAFF.

Many counts were recorded for this clonotype. The gene calls are TRBV6-5 and TRBJ2-4; 13 positions match TRBD2. Germline V gene data show CDR1 as MNHEY and CDR2 as SVGAGI. Unmatched junction bases numbered 2, after V lost 2 bases and J lost 4 bases. The CDR3 extends over 16 amino acids. CDR3 sequence (DNA): TGTGCCAGCAGTTACGGGACTAGCGGGACAAAAAACATTCAGTACTTC. This codes for CASSYGTSGTKNIQYF.

This clonotype was observed at least ten times. The chain employs TRBV6-5 and TRBJ2-5; a weak D match, TRBD2 (6 bases). The CDR3 totals 15 residues. Trimming took 4 bases from V and 7 from J, leaving 19 bases between them. CDR1 and CDR2 from the germline V gene are MNHEY and SVGAGI. In DNA, the CDR3 is TGTGCCAGCAGTTTTTGGCGGCGGGGACTCGGGACCCAGTACTTC. It yields the protein CASSFWRRGLGTQYF.

The chain joins TRBV11-2 to TRBJ2-7; 10 nucleotides line up with TRBD2. Germline V lookup: CDR1 SGHAT, CDR2 FQNNGV. CDR3 length: 16 amino acids. J gave up 0 bases and V 7 bases, and 9 bases lay outside the gene matches. CDR3 protein: CASTPGLAASSYEQYF. CDR3 DNA: TGTGCCAGCACCCCCGGACTAGCGGCCAGCTCCTACGAGCAGTACTTC. The whole variable domain, remainder taken from reference TRBV11-2 and TRBJ2-7, is EAGVAQSPRYKIIEKRQSVAFWCNPISGHATLYWYQQILGQGPKLLIQFQNNGVVDDSQLPKDRFSAERLKGVDSTLKIQPAKLEDSAVYLCASTPGLAASSYEQYFGPGTRLTVT.

At least ten counts were recorded for this clonotype. V gene TRBV12-3 or TRBV12-4 combines with J gene TRBJ1-3; D possibly corresponds to TRBD1 (5 bases). The CDR3 has 14 amino acids. The V end lost 3 bases, the J end lost 1 base, and 7 bases lay between the germline ends. The CDR3 DNA sequence: TGTGCCAGCAGTTTTAGGGGATCTGGAAACACCATATATTTT. This translates into CASSFRGSGNTIYF.

This clonotype was counted ten times or more. The V gene is TRBV6-1, the J gene TRBJ1-1; D is ambiguous. Trimming removed 6 bases at V and 1 base at J, with 15 bases between. Germline lookup yields CDR1 MNHNS and CDR2 SASEGT. The CDR3 spans 15 residues. CDR3 in DNA: TGTGCCAGCAGACTATCCTGGATAGGGAACACTGAAGCTTTCTTT. Protein sequence: CASRLSWIGNTEAFF.

This clonotype was detected many times. The chain recombines TRBV6-5 with TRBJ1-1; D not certain. CDR3 length equals 14 residues. Germline V gene data show CDR1 as MNHEY and CDR2 as SVGAGI. V lost 2 bases and J lost 3, with 10 bases in between. CDR3 region: CASSYGHADTEAFF. The CDR3 DNA is TGTGCCAGCAGTTACGGTCACGCGGACACTGAAGCTTTCTTT.

V gene TRBV7-3 combines with J gene TRBJ2-6; 8 nucleotides line up with TRBD1. The CDR3 has 17 amino acids. Trimming removed 5 bases from V and 0 bases from J; junction bases left unmatched: 6. Germline CDR1 and CDR2: SGHTA and FQGTGA. CDR3 DNA sequence: TGTGCCAGCAGCCTTAACAGGGGGAACTCTGGGGCCAACGTCCTGACTTTC. Its translation: CASSLNRGNSGANVLTF.